This TCR beta chain was identified in a study of T cells in Graves' hyperthyroidism and ophthalmopathy. Study-wide results and caveats: Most thyroid clonotypes expanded above 0.001 appeared in blood too.

Researchers amplified the TCR beta CDR3 regions from RNA transcripts. RT-PCR in the first round (using the HTBI primer set) targeted the TCR CDR3. TCRdb independently ran MiXCR on the multiplex PCR reads; one entry per CDR3 protein. The top ten hold 30% of the sample, which has 270,000 or so distinct CDR3 sequences, approximately 14% seen once. Per germline, CDR1 MDHEN and CDR2 SYDVKM. This CDR3 is 15 amino acids long. The V end lost 5 bases, the J end lost 5 bases, and 18 bases lay between the germline ends. This clonotype was found many times. Antigen: not known. Sequencing used blood. This clonotype was obtained from a woman aged 45 to 65 with Graves' hyperthyroidism that later progressed to Graves' ophthalmopathy. V is TRBV28 and J is TRBJ2-5; a possible D gene is TRBD1 (7 bases). The CDR3 sequence is CASSLYVAGGETQYF. DNA of the CDR3: TGTGCCAGCAGTCTGTACGTGGCAGGGGGGGAGACCCAGTACTTC.